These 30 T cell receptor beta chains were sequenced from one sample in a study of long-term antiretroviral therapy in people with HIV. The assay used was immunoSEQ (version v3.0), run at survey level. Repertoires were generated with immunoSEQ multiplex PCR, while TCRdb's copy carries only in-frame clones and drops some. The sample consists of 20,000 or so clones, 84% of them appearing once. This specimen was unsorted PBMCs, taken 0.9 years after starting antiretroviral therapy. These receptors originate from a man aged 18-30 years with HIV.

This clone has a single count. CDR3 sequence reads: CASSLRISGEETQYF. CDR3 DNA sequence: TGTGCCAGCAGCTTGCGGATTAGCGGGGAAGAGACCCAGTACTTC. The V gene is TRBV5-4, the J gene TRBJ2-5; 8 bases map to TRBD2. CDR3 length: 15 residues. Looked up from germline, CDR1 is SGHNT and CDR2 is YYREEE (reference sequence). Germline trimming cut 1 base from V and 3 bases from J; bases unmatched to any gene: 5.

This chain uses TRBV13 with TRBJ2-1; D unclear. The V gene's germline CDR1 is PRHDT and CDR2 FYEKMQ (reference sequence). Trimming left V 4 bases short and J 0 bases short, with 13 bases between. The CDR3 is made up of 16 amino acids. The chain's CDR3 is CASSSWVGGSYNEQFF. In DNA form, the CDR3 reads TGTGCCAGCAGCTCATGGGTAGGCGGCTCCTACAATGAGCAGTTCTTC.

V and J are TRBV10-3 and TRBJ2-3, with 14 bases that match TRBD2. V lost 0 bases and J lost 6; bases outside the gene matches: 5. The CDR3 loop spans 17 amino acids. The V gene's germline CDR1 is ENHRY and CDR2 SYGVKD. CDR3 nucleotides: TGTGCCATCAGTGAGTCTCGGACTAGCGGGGGGACTGATACGCAGTATTTT. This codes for CAISESRTSGGTDTQYF.

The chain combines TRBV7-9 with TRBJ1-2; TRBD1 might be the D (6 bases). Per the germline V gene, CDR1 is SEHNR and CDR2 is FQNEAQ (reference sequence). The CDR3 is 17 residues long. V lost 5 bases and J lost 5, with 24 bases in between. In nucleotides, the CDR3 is TGTGCCAGCAGCGCCCCCCTTGGGAACAGGGATAAATATGGCTACACCTTC. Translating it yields CASSAPLGNRDKYGYTF.

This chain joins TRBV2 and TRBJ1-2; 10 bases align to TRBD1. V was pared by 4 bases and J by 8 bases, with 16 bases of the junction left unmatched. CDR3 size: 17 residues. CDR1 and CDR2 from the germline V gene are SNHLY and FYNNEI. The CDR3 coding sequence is TGTGCCAGCAGTGTTACCGGGACAGGGGTCCCCACTAGAGGCTACACCTTC. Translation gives CASSVTGTGVPTRGYTF.

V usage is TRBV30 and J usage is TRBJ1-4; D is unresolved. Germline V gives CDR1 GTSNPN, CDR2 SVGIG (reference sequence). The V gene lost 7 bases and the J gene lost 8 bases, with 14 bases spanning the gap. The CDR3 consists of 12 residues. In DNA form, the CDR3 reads TGTGCCTCCGGTAGGGTTGGGGAAAAACTGTTTTTT. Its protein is CASGRVGEKLFF.

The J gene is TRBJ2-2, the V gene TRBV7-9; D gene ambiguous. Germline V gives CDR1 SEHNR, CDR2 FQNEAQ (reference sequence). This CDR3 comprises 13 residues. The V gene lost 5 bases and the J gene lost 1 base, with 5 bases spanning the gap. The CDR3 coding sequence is TGTGCCAGCAGCCTGGGGAACACCGGGGAGCTGTTTTTT. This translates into CASSLGNTGELFF. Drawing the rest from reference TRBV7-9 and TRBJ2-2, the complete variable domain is DTGVSQNPRHKITKRGQNVTFRCDPISEHNRLYWYRQTLGQGPEFLTYFQNEAQLEKSRLLSDRFSAERPKGSFSTLEIQRTEQGDSAMYLCASSLGNTGELFFGEGSRLTVL.

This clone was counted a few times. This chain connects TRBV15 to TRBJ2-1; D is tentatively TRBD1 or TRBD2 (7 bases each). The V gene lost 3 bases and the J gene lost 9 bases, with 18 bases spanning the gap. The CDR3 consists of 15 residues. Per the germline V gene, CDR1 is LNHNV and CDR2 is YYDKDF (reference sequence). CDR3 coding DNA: TGTGCCACCAGCAGCGAGCGGGACCCAGGGGGTGAGCAGTTCTTC. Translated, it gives CATSSERDPGGEQFF.

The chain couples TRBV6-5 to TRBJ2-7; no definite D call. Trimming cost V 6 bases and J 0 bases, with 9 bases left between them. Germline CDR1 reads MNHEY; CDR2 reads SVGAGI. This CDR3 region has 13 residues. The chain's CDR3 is CASSLRNSYEQYF. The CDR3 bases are TGTGCCAGCAGCCTACGGAACTCCTACGAGCAGTACTTC.

The CDR3 here is CASSQSLTQNTEAFF. The CDR3 region has the DNA TGTGCCAGCAGCCAAAGTCTTACGCAGAACACTGAAGCTTTCTTT. The rearrangement uses TRBV7-9 and TRBJ1-1; D not resolved. This CDR3 is 15 amino acids long. Trimming pared 5 bases from V and 1 base from J, leaving 14 bases between. Germline assignment: CDR1 SEHNR and CDR2 FQNEAQ (reference sequence).

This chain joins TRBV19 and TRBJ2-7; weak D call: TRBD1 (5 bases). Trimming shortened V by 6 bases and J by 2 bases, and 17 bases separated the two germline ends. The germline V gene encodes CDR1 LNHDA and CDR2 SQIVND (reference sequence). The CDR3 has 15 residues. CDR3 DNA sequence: TGTGCCAGTAGCAATCCCCGAGAGACAGCCTACGAGCAGTACTTC. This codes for CASSNPRETAYEQYF.

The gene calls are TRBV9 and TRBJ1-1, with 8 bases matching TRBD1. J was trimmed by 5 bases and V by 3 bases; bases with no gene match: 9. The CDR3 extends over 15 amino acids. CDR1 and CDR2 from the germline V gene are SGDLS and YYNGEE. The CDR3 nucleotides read TGTGCCAGCAGCGCGCAACAGGGGGTGAGGACTGAAGCTTTCTTT. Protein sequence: CASSAQQGVRTEAFF. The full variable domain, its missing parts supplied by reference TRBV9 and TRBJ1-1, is DSGVTQTPKHLITATGQRVTLRCSPRSGDLSVYWYQQSLDQGLQFLIQYYNGEERAKGNILERFSAQQFPDLHSELNLSSLELGDSALYFCASSAQQGVRTEAFFGQGTRLTVV.

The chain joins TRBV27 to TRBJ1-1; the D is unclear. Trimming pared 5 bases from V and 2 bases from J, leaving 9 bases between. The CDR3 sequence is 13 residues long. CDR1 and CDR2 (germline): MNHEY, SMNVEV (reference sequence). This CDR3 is CASSTRPNTEAFF. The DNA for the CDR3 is TGTGCCAGCAGTACACGACCTAACACTGAAGCTTTCTTT.

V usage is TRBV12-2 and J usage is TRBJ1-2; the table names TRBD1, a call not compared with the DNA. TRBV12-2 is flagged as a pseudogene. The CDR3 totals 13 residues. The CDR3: CASRLEDRVGYTF. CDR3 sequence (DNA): TGTGCAAGTCGCTTAGAAGACAGGGTAGGCTACACCTTC.

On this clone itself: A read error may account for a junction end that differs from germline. The CDR3 loop is CASSPGFGSRNEQFF. CDR3 nucleotides: TGTGCTAGCAGCCCGGGGTTCGGGAGTAGGAATGAGCAGTTCTTC. The rearrangement links TRBV7-7 to TRBJ2-1; a possible D gene is TRBD2 (6 bases). Germline V gives CDR1 SSHAT, CDR2 FNYEAQ (reference sequence). The CDR3 has 15 residues.

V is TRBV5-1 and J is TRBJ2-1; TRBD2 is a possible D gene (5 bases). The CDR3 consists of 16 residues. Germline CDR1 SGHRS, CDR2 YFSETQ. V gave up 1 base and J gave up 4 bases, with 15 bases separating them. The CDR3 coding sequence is TGCGCCAGCAGCTTGCCGGCTGGCGGGCAGTACAATGAGCAGTTCTTC. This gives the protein CASSLPAGGQYNEQFF.

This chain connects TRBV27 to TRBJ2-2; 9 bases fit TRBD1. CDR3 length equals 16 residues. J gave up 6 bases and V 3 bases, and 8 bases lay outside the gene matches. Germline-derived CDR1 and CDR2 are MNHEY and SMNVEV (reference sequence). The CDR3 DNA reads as TGTGCCAGCAGTTTTTCCGGGACAGGGCGTTCCGGGGAGCTGTTTTTT. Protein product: CASSFSGTGRSGELFF.

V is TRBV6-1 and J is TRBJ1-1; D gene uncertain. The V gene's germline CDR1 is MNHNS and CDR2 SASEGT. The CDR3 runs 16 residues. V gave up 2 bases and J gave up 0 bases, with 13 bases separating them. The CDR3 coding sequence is TGTGCCAGCAGTGAACCGTGGATCCTTATGAACACTGAAGCTTTCTTT. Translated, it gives CASSEPWILMNTEAFF.

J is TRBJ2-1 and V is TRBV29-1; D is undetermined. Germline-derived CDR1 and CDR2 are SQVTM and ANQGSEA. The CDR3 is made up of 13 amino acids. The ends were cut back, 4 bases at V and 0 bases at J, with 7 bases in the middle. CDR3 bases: TGCAGCGTTGTAACACTCTCCTACAATGAGCAGTTCTTC. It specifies CSVVTLSYNEQFF.

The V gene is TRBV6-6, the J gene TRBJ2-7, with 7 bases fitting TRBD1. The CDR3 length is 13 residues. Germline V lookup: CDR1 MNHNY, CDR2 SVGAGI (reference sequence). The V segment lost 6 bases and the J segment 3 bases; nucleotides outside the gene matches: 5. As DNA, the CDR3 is TGTGCCAGCAGCCTCGGGACAGACTACGAGCAGTACGTC. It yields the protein CASSLGTDYEQYV.

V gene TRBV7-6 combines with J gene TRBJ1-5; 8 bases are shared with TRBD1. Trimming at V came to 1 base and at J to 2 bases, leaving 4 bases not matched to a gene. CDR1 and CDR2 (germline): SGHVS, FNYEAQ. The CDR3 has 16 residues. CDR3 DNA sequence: TGTGCCAGCAGCTTAGGGGCAGGGGGCCGCAATCAGCCCCAGCATTTT. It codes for CASSLGAGGRNQPQHF.

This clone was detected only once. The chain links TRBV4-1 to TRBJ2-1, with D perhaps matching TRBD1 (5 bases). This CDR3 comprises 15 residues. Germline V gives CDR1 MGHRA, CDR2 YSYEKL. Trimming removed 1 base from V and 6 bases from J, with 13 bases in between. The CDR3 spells CASSQGTFWGNEQFF. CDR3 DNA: TGCGCCAGCAGCCAAGGGACATTTTGGGGCAATGAGCAGTTCTTC.

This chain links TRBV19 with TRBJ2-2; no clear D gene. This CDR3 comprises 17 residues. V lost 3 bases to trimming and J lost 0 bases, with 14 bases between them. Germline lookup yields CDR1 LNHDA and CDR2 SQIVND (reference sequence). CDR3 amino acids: CASSMGNLAANTGELFF. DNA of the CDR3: TGTGCCAGTAGTATGGGCAACCTTGCGGCGAACACCGGGGAGCTGTTTTTT. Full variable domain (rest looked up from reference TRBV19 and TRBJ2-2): DGGITQSPKYLFRKEGQNVTLSCEQNLNHDAMYWYRQDPGQGLRLIYYSQIVNDFQKGDIAEGYSVSREKKESFPLTVTSAQKNPTAFYLCASSMGNLAANTGELFFGEGSRLTVL.

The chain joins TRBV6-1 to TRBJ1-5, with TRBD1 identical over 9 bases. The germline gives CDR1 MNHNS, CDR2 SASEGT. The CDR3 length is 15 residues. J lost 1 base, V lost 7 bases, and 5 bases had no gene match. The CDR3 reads CASMGQGVSNQPQHF. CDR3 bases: TGTGCCAGCATGGGACAGGGCGTCAGCAATCAGCCCCAGCATTTT.

CDR3 sequence reads: CASSLSGHMNTEAFF. The CDR3 nucleotides are TGTGCCAGCAGTTTATCAGGGCACATGAACACTGAAGCTTTCTTT. The chain carries TRBV2 and TRBJ1-1; maybe TRBD1 (5 bases). The CDR3 sequence is 15 residues long. V was cut by 5 bases and J by 0 bases, with 13 bases left in between. Germline lookup yields CDR1 SNHLY and CDR2 FYNNEI.

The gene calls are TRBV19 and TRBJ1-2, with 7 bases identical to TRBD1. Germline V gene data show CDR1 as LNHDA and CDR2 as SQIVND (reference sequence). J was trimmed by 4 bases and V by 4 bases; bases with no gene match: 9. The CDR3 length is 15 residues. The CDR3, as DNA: TGTGCCAGTAGTAAGGGACAGACCAGTTCCTATGGCTACACCTTC. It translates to CASSKGQTSSYGYTF.

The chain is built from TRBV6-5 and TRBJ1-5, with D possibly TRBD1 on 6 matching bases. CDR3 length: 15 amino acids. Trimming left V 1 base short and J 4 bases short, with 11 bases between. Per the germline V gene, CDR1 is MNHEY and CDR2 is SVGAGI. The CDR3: CASSYYVGANQPQHF. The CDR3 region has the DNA TGTGCCAGCAGTTACTACGTGGGGGCAAATCAGCCCCAGCATTTT.

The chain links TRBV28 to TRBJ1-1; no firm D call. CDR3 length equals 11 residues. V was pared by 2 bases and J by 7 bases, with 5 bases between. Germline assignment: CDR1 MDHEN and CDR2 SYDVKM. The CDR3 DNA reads TGTGCCAGCAGTTTACCGAGTGAAGCTTTCTTT. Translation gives CASSLPSEAFF. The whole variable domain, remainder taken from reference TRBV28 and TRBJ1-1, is DVKVTQSSRYLVKRTGEKVFLECVQDMDHENMFWYRQDPGLGLRLIYFSYDVKMKEKGDIPEGYSVSREKKERFSLILESASTNQTSMYLCASSLPSEAFFGQGTRLTVV.

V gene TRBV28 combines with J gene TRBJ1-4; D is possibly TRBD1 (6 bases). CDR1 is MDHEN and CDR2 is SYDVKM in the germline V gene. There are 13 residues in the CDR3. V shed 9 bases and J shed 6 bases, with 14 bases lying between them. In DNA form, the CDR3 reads TGTGCCAGTTGGGGGGCGGCCGATGAAAAACTGTTTTTT. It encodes CASWGAADEKLFF.

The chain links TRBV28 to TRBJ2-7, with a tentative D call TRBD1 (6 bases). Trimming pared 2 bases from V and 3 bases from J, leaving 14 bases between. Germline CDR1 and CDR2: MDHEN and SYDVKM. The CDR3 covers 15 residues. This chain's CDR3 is CASSLVQGPLYEQYV. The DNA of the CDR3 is TGTGCCAGCAGTTTAGTACAGGGACCCCTCTACGAGCAGTACGTC.